This T cell receptor beta chain was sequenced for a study of blood T cell repertoires in COVID-19. Across the whole study: The cDNA or gDNA used as material had been derived from T cells, B-cell-depleted T cells, or PBMCs.

Ages ranged from about 18 to 89 years, with residence in around 24 US areas. As originally analysed: Estimation of nucleated cell counts relied on the amplification of reference gene primers. The assay was immunoSEQ multiplex PCR, and TCRdb's table has in-frame clones only and misses some. V and J calls and clone size are given by that table; D and trimming were obtained from the DNA. In the table there are 250,000 or so clones, around 90% of which are singletons. This CDR3 is 15 amino acids long. Between the trimmed V and J ends, which lost 4 bases and 5 bases, there was a span of 16 bases. CDR1 is SGHDN, CDR2 FVKESK, per germline.

The sequencing sample was made of PBMCs or T cells enriched from blood (not recorded which). The TCR was taken from a man in his forties who had been exposed to COVID-19. The chain combines TRBV14 with TRBJ2-3; a possible D gene is TRBD2 (7 bases). CDR3 residues: CASSPRGGGGDTQYF. CDR3 nucleotides: TGTGCCAGCAGCCCGCGAGGGGGGGGCGGAGATACGCAGTATTTT.